This T cell receptor (beta chain) was captured in a study of blood T cell repertoires in COVID-19. For the study at large: The cDNA or gDNA used as material had been derived from T cells, B-cell-depleted T cells, or PBMCs.

Per germline, CDR1 MDHEN and CDR2 SYDVKM. After removal of 5 bases from V and 8 bases from J, the junction contained 7 bases not matched to a gene. The CDR3 consists of 14 residues. In the authors' workflow: Reference gene primers were amplified, and this amplification served to estimate nucleated cell counts. Here immunoSEQ multiplex PCR was the method, and the copy in TCRdb shows in-frame clones only, minus some. V and J calls and clone size are those listed in that table; D and trimming were worked out from the DNA. Of hundreds of thousands of clones listed, around nine tenths are singletons. It was during active infection that Seattle patients were enrolled and then longitudinally followed.

The chain is built from TRBV28 and TRBJ2-1, with 9 nucleotides matching TRBD2. Sequencing used peripheral blood. The TCR was taken from a woman younger than 45 with COVID-19, enrolled during active disease. CDR3 bases: TGTGCCAGCAGTCCAAGCGGGGGGTTATATGAGCAGTTCTTC. Its protein product is CASSPSGGLYEQFF.